These 18 T cell receptor beta chains came from one sample sequenced in a study of blood T cells in healthy people across ages (dated by TCRdb to 2014 to 2015). Library preparation used 5' RACE. The instrument was an Illumina HiSeq 2500. The second PCR ran for roughly 7 to 11 cycles and used a J-beta primer mix along with a sample-barcoded 5' primer. TCRdb reanalyzed the raw reads on its own, using fastp at Q25 for trimming and MiXCR for clone calling, and kept in-frame beta chains. Rows are combined by CDR3 protein, so each entry shows the most common genes and DNA. The sample table lists 910,000 or so distinct CDR3 sequences, about 51% of them with a count of one. About a fifth of the sample is in the top ten clones. Sequenced input: blood. Receptors were obtained from a woman aged 55-69 years in good health.

The rearrangement links TRBV7-2 to TRBJ2-7; 11 bases are shared with TRBD2. The better agreement between TRBJ2-5 and the DNA end casts doubt on the J call. Germline V gene data show CDR1 as SGHTA and CDR2 as FQGNSA. This CDR3 comprises 18 residues. In DNA, the CDR3 is TGTGCCAGCAGCAAGGGGCAGGGGGCTAGCGGGAGGTTGGAGACCCAGTACTTC. This sequence encodes CASSKGQGASGRLETQYF.

This clonotype occurred once. In nucleotides, the CDR3 is TGTGCCACCAGCAGGGAAGGGGACAGCACCTACGAGCAGTACTTC. The encoded protein is CATSREGDSTYEQYF. The chain couples TRBV15 to TRBJ2-7, with 7 bases fitting TRBD1. V shed 3 bases and J 2 bases; nucleotides not matched to a gene: 7. The V gene's germline CDR1 is LNHNV and CDR2 YYDKDF (reference sequence). The CDR3 is 15 residues long.

This clonotype has just a few counts. The rearrangement joins TRBV7-2 to TRBJ1-1; a possible D gene is TRBD1 (5 bases). The V end was cut by 1 base, the J end by 6 bases, with 15 bases between. The V gene's germline CDR1 is SGHTA and CDR2 FQGNSA. This CDR3 is 15 amino acids long. The CDR3 is CASSLGVGPWSEAFF. As DNA, the CDR3 is TGTGCCAGCAGCTTAGGTGTGGGACCCTGGTCTGAAGCTTTCTTT.

V is TRBV3-1 and J is TRBJ2-4; 8 nucleotides align to TRBD2. The CDR3 has 15 amino acids. The junction had 14 bases not matched to a gene; V was cut back by 3 bases and J by 13 bases. Germline V gives CDR1 LGHDT, CDR2 YNNKEL (reference sequence). The CDR3 sequence is CASSQGTGAGVSQYF. CDR3 coding DNA: TGTGCCAGCAGCCAGGGGACTGGAGCGGGAGTTTCGCAGTACTTC. Supplemented by reference TRBV3-1 and TRBJ2-4, the full variable domain reads DTAVSQTPKYLVTQMGNDKSIKCEQNLGHDTMYWYKQDSKKFLKIMFSYNNKELIINETVPNRFSPKSPDKAHLNLHINSLELGDSAVYFCASSQGTGAGVSQYFGAGTRLSVL.

J is TRBJ2-7 and V is TRBV12-3 or TRBV12-4; D is unclear. Trimming took 6 bases from V and 2 from J, leaving 11 bases between them. The CDR3 runs to 13 residues. The CDR3 DNA is TGTGCCAGCAGCCACGGACCGCCCTACGAGCAGTACTTC. Translation: CASSHGPPYEQYF.

This chain joins TRBV9 and TRBJ1-5; D is unclear. V dropped 1 base and J dropped 4 bases, with 6 bases sitting between them. This CDR3 is 13 amino acids long. Germline values: CDR1 SGDLS, CDR2 YYNGEE. The CDR3 nucleotides read TGTGCCAGCAGCGTATCAGCGAATCAGCCCCAGCATTTT. Residues: CASSVSANQPQHF. The variable domain in full, with the rest retrieved from reference TRBV9 and TRBJ1-5, is DSGVTQTPKHLITATGQRVTLRCSPRSGDLSVYWYQQSLDQGLQFLIQYYNGEERAKGNILERFSAQQFPDLHSELNLSSLELGDSALYFCASSVSANQPQHFGDGTRLSIL.

This clonotype was seen a few times. This chain uses TRBV7-3 with TRBJ2-3, with D perhaps TRBD1 or TRBD2 (5 bases each). Germline V gives CDR1 SGHTA, CDR2 FQGTGA. The CDR3 runs 17 residues. The V end lost 7 bases, the J end lost 4 bases, and 24 bases lay between the germline ends. CDR3 DNA sequence: TGTGCCAGCACCCATTTAGGGGAGCTAGCAGGTGCAGATACGCAGTATTTT. Protein sequence: CASTHLGELAGADTQYF.

V and J are TRBV20-1 and TRBJ1-2; 12 bases match TRBD1. The CDR3 runs 12 residues. The V gene end was trimmed by 6 bases and the J gene end by 7 bases; junction bases not matched to a gene: 3. Germline V lookup: CDR1 DFQATT, CDR2 SNEGSKA (reference sequence). CDR3 sequence reads: CSAGTGGGGYTF. CDR3 nucleotides: TGCAGTGCCGGGACAGGGGGCGGTGGCTACACCTTC.

This clonotype occurred a few times. V gene TRBV5-6 combines with J gene TRBJ2-7; D ambiguous. The CDR3 runs 13 residues. The germline gives CDR1 SGHDT, CDR2 YYEEEE. Trimming cost V 2 bases and J 1 base, with 7 bases left between them. The CDR3 coding sequence is TGTGCCAGCAGCTTCACGAAGTCCTACGAGCAGTACTTC. It codes for CASSFTKSYEQYF.

The sample holds a few counts of this clonotype. The chain is built from TRBV6-1 and TRBJ1-1, with D possibly matching TRBD1 (5 bases). The CDR3 consists of 12 residues. V dropped 6 bases and J dropped 0 bases, with 5 bases sitting between them. Germline assignment: CDR1 MNHNS and CDR2 SASEGT. CDR3 in amino acids: CASRGVNTEAFF. The DNA of the CDR3 is TGTGCCAGCAGGGGGGTGAACACTGAAGCTTTCTTT.

In nucleotides, the CDR3 is TGTGCCAGCAGCTCCCAGGGTGGTGGGGCCAACGTCCTGACTTTC. It yields the protein CASSSQGGGANVLTF. V is TRBV7-2 and J is TRBJ2-6; a weak D match, TRBD1 (5 bases). Trimming removed 4 bases at V and 3 bases at J, with 10 bases between. The CDR3 runs to 15 residues. Germline-derived CDR1 and CDR2 are SGHTA and FQGNSA.

The chain recombines TRBV20-1 with TRBJ2-3; tentatively, D is TRBD2 (6 bases). This CDR3 is built from 14 residues. The germline V gene has CDR1 DFQATT and CDR2 SNEGSKA (reference sequence). V was clipped by 5 bases and J by 5 bases, with 17 bases between them. CDR3 amino acids: CSAPQKTGLDTQYF. The CDR3 bases are TGCAGTGCTCCCCAGAAGACGGGACTAGATACGCAGTATTTT.

Notes on this clonotype: Being one base from a much bigger clone, this may be a read error. The rearrangement uses TRBV20-1 and TRBJ2-5; 10 bases match TRBD1. Germline CDR1 DFQATT, CDR2 SNEGSKA (reference sequence). The CDR3 covers 13 residues. This CDR3 reads CRASRDRGQTQYF. The CDR3 DNA reads as TGCCGTGCTAGCCGGGACAGGGGTCAGACCCAGTACTTC.

A few counts support this clonotype. The rearrangement uses TRBV20-1 and TRBJ2-7; TRBD2 aligns across 7 bases. V was clipped by 0 bases and J by 2 bases; unmatched bases: 7. There are 15 residues in the CDR3. Germline V gives CDR1 DFQATT, CDR2 SNEGSKA (reference sequence). The CDR3 spells CSARDLLAGPYEQYF. CDR3 nucleotide sequence: TGCAGTGCTAGAGATCTGTTAGCGGGTCCCTACGAGCAGTACTTC.

This chain joins TRBV3-1 and TRBJ2-1, with TRBD2 matching over 11 bases. Germline V gene sequence: CDR1 LGHDT, CDR2 YNNKEL (reference sequence). J was trimmed by 7 bases and V by 0 bases; bases with no gene match: 5. CDR3 length: 16 residues. The chain's CDR3 is CASSQEKTSGGNEQFF. DNA for the CDR3: TGTGCCAGCAGCCAAGAAAAAACTAGCGGGGGTAATGAGCAGTTCTTC.

The chain combines TRBV7-2 with TRBJ2-1, with a tentative D call TRBD2 (5 bases). V lost 0 bases and J lost 4, with 10 bases in between. Germline CDR1 and CDR2: SGHTA and FQGNSA. CDR3 length equals 15 residues. The DNA of the CDR3 is TGTGCCAGCAGCTTAGCGGAGGCAGTGTACAATGAGCAGTTCTTC. It is translated as CASSLAEAVYNEQFF. Full variable domain (missing parts from reference TRBV7-2 and TRBJ2-1): GAGVSQSPSNKVTEKGKDVELRCDPISGHTALYWYRQSLGQGLEFLIYFQGNSAPDKSGLPSDRFSAERTGGSVSTLTIQRTQQEDSAVYLCASSLAEAVYNEQFFGPGTRLTVL.

Of note for this clonotype: Relative to the germline gene, one junction end is altered; a read error may explain this. The chain couples TRBV4-3 to TRBJ1-2; TRBD1 agrees at 9 bases. CDR1 is LGHNA, CDR2 YSLEER, per germline. The CDR3 is 23 residues long. CDR3 residues: CTSSQDLGDREADHRPSNYGYTF. CDR3 in DNA: TGCACCAGCAGCCAAGATCTAGGGGACAGGGAGGCGGACCACCGGCCTTCTAACTATGGCTACACCTTC.

The chain joins TRBV12-3 or TRBV12-4 to TRBJ2-1; a weak D match, TRBD2 (5 bases). Trimming left V 3 bases short and J 1 base short, with 10 bases between. The CDR3 is 15 amino acids. Here the CDR3 reads CASSLGVVSYNEQFF. In DNA, the CDR3 is TGTGCCAGCAGTTTGGGAGTGGTATCCTACAATGAGCAGTTCTTC.